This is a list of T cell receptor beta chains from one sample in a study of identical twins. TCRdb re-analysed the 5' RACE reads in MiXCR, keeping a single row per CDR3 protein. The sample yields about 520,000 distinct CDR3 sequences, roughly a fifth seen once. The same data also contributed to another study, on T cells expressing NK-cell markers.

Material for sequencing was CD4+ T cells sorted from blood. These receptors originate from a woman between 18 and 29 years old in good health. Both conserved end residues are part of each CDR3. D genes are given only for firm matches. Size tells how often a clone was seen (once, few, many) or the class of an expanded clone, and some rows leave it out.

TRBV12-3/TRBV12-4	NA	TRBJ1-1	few	CASRTRPGMNTEAFF	TGTGCCAGCAGAACCCGGCCGGGAATGAACACTGAAGCTTTCTTT
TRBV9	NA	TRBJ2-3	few	CASSVAEDTQYF	TGTGCCAGCAGCGTGGCCGAGGATACGCAGTATTTT
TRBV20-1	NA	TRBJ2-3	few	CSAPLQGTQYF	TGCAGTGCCCCGCTCCAGGGGACGCAGTATTTT
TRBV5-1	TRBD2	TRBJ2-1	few	CASSLAGLAYEQFF	TGCGCCAGCAGCTTGGCCGGACTAGCCTATGAGCAGTTCTTC
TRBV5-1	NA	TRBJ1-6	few	CASSAENSPLHF	TGCGCCAGCAGCGCCGAGAATTCACCCCTCCACTTT
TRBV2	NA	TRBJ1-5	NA	CASSVTGQYSNQPQHF	TGTGCCAGCAGTGTGACTGGACAGTATAGCAATCAGCCCCAGCATTTT
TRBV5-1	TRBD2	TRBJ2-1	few	CASSYLAGANNEQFF	TGCGCCAGCAGCTATTTAGCGGGGGCGAACAATGAGCAGTTCTTC
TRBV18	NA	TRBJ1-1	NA	CASSLQGQNTEAFF	TGTGCCAGCTCACTACAGGGACAGAACACTGAAGCTTTCTTT
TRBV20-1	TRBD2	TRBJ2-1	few	CSAREAGGPREQFF	TGCAGTGCTAGAGAAGCGGGGGGGCCTCGTGAGCAGTTCTTC
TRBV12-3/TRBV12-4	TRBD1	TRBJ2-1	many	CASSLLMTGVRNEQFF	TGTGCCAGCAGTTTACTAATGACAGGGGTCAGGAATGAGCAGTTCTTC
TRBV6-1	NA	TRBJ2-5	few	CASSEGATQYF	TGTGCCAGCAGTGAAGGAGCGACCCAGTACTTC
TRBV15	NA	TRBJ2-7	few	CATSRDWASYEQYF	TGTGCCACCAGCAGAGATTGGGCGTCCTACGAGCAGTACTTC
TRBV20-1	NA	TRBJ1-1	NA	CSASAGAGNTEAFF	TGCAGTGCTAGCGCGGGGGCTGGCAACACTGAAGCTTTCTTT
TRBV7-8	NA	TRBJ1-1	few	CASSLTPAGNTEAFF	TGTGCCAGCAGCTTAACCCCGGCGGGGAACACTGAAGCTTTCTTT
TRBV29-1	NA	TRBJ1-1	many	CSVDRGTEAFF	TGCAGCGTTGACAGGGGCACTGAAGCTTTCTTT
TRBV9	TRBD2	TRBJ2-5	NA	CASSGSGNQETQYF	TGTGCCAGCAGCGGGAGCGGGAACCAAGAGACCCAGTACTTC
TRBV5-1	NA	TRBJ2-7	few	CASRGDGIEQYF	TGCGCCAGCAGGGGGGACGGGATCGAGCAGTACTTC
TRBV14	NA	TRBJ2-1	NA	CASSQHLDNEQFF	TGTGCCAGCAGCCAACATTTGGACAATGAGCAGTTCTTC
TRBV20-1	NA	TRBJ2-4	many	CSAIQTLNIQYF	TGCAGTGCTATACAGACATTAAACATTCAGTACTTC
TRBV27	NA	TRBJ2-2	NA	CASSSTGLGTGELFF	TGTGCCAGCAGTTCAACAGGGTTAGGTACCGGGGAGCTGTTTTTT
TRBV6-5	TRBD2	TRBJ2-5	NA	CASSLLAADEVTQYF	TGTGCCAGCAGTCTACTAGCGGCCGATGAAGTGACCCAGTACTTC
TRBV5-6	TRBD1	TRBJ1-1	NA	CASLFRDSTEAFF	TGTGCCAGCCTTTTTCGGGACAGCACTGAAGCTTTCTTT
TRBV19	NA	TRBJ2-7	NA	CASSPGATNSYEQYF	TGTGCCAGTAGTCCAGGGGCCACGAACTCCTACGAGCAGTACTTC
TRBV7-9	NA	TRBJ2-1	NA	CASSPLSRASSYNEQFF	TGTGCCAGCAGCCCCCTTTCGCGGGCGAGCTCCTACAATGAGCAGTTCTTC
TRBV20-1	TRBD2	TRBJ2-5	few	CSASSPTSGTETQYF	TGCAGTGCCTCATCACCGACTAGCGGGACGGAGACCCAGTACTTC
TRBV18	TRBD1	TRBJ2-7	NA	CASSPPGTGYEQYF	TGTGCCAGCTCACCACCCGGGACAGGCTACGAGCAGTACTTC
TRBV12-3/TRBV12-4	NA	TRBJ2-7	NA	CASSLAVTYEQYF	TGTGCCAGCAGTTTAGCGGTCACCTACGAGCAGTACTTC
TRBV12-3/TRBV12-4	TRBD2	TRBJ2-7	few	CASREPGLAREQYF	TGTGCCAGCAGGGAACCGGGACTAGCGAGGGAGCAGTACTTC
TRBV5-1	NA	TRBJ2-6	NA	CASSLTSNRDSGANVLTF	TGCGCCAGCAGCTTGACTAGTAATAGGGACTCTGGGGCCAACGTCCTGACTTTC
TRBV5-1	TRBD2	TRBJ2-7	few	CASSHLAGENYEQYF	TGCGCCAGCAGCCACCTAGCGGGAGAGAACTACGAGCAGTACTTC
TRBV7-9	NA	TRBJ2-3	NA	CASSPLVGGSDTQYF	TGTGCCAGCAGCCCCCTAGTAGGAGGATCAGATACGCAGTATTTT
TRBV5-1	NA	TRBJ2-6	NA	CASSLAGGSGANVLTF	TGCGCCAGCAGCTTGGCCGGGGGCTCTGGGGCCAACGTCCTGACTTTC
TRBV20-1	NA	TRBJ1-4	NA	CSARGPPKEKLFF	TGCAGTGCTAGGGGGCCCCCTAAAGAAAAACTGTTTTTT
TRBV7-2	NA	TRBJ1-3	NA	CASSLVSVRPSGNTIYF	TGTGCCAGCAGCTTAGTGAGCGTCAGACCCTCTGGAAACACCATATATTTT
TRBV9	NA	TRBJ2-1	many	CASSVDRGEQFF	TGCGCCAGCAGCGTGGATCGAGGTGAGCAGTTCTTC
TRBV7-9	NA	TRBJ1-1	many	CASSQTRGTKNTEAFF	TGTGCCAGCAGCCAAACTAGGGGAACCAAGAACACTGAAGCTTTCTTT
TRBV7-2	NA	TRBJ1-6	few	CASSLGVRANSPLHF	TGTGCCAGCAGCTTAGGCGTCAGGGCGAATTCACCCCTCCACTTT
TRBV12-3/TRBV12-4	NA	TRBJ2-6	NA	CASSLEWVISGANVLTF	TGTGCCAGCAGTTTAGAATGGGTTATCTCTGGGGCCAACGTCCTGACTTTC
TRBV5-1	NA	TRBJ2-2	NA	CASTGRNTGELFF	TGCGCCAGCACGGGGAGAAACACCGGGGAGCTGTTTTTT
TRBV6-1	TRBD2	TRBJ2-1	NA	CASSVSSGGYNEQFF	TGTGCCAGCAGTGTTTCTAGCGGGGGTTACAATGAGCAGTTCTTC
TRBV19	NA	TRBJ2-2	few	CASSSPGTLNTGELFF	TGTGCCAGTAGTTCTCCCGGGACACTCAACACCGGGGAGCTGTTTTTT
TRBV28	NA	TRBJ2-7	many	CASSLWWGDHYEQYF	TGTGCCAGCAGTTTATGGTGGGGGGACCACTACGAGCAGTACTTC
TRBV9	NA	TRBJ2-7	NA	CASMGPPYEQYF	TGTGCCAGCATGGGACCCCCCTACGAGCAGTACTTC
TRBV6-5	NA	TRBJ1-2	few	CASSSQGSSHYGYTF	TGTGCCAGCAGTTCCCAGGGTTCTTCCCACTATGGCTACACCTTC
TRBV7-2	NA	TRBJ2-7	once	CASSTLGLDGEQYF	TGTGCCAGCAGCACACTTGGCCTGGACGGTGAGCAGTACTTC
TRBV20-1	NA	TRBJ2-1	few	CSARTDNEQFF	TGCAGTGCTAGAACTGACAATGAGCAGTTCTTC
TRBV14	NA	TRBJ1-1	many	CASSQGTNTEAFF	TGTGCCAGCAGCCAAGGTACGAACACTGAAGCTTTCTTT
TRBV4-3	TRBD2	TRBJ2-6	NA	CASSPGLAGSGANVLTF	TGCGCCAGCAGCCCGGGACTAGCGGGAAGTGGGGCCAACGTCCTGACTTTC
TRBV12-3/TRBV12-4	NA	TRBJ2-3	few	CASSTGSTDTQYF	TGTGCCAGCAGTACCGGGAGCACAGATACGCAGTATTTT
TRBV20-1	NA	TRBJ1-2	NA	CSARDRRGNYGYTF	TGCAGTGCTAGAGATCGCCGGGGGAACTATGGCTACACCTTC
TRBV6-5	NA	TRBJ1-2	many	CASRTGSGYTF	TGTGCCAGCAGGACAGGTTCCGGCTACACCTTC
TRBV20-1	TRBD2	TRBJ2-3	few	CSAERGGSTDTQYF	TGCAGTGCCGAGCGGGGCGGAAGCACAGATACGCAGTATTTT
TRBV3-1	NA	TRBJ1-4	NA	CASSQGGGNEKLFF	TGTGCCAGCAGCCAAGGGGGCGGTAATGAAAAACTGTTTTTT
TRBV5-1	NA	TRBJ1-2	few	CASSLENPDYGYTF	TGCGCCAGCAGCTTGGAGAACCCAGACTATGGCTACACCTTC
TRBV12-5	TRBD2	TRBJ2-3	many	CASGPAGGPDTQYF	TGTGCTAGTGGTCCAGCGGGGGGGCCAGATACGCAGTATTTT
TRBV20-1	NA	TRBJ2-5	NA	CSASPGPKHAQYF	TGCAGTGCTAGCCCTGGACCCAAACATGCCCAGTACTTC
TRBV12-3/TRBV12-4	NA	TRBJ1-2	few	CASSLAAKGGIEDF	TGTGCCAGCAGTTTAGCGGCAAAAGGGGGGATTGAGGACTTC
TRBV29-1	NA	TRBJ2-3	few	CSVVSGISTDTQYF	TGCAGCGTTGTTAGCGGAATTAGCACAGATACGCAGTATTTT
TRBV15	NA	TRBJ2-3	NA	CATSRDMDYTDTQYF	TGTGCCACCAGCAGAGATATGGACTACACAGATACGCAGTATTTT